This paragraph reports one TCR beta chain. The antigen remains undetermined. This entry comes from a study of CD8 T cells in ankylosing spondylitis. Findings and caveats of the study: Characteristic, it appeared, of ankylosing spondylitis blood was a TCR beta motif of eight highly homologous variants. Reportedly, matched ankylosing spondylitis synovial fluid was significantly enriched for disease-linked clones.

Scientists made TCR beta libraries using quantitative 5'-RACE with molecular barcodes. One entry per CDR3 protein results from TCRdb running MiXCR on the 5' RACE reads. There are about 160,000 distinct CDR3 sequences in the sample; approximately 48% occur only once, and 15% lies in the top ten. In germline, CDR1 is MNHEY, CDR2 SVGAGI. The CDR3 has 15 amino acids. V lost 0 bases, J lost 6 bases, and 7 bases stayed unmatched. The TCR was taken from a male donor with ankylosing spondylitis. The chain combines TRBV6-5 with TRBJ1-2, with 7 bases that match TRBD1. Sequenced: synovial fluid, either unsorted or a sorted T cell fraction (not recorded which). CDR3 sequence: CASSYSPGGINGYTF. CDR3 bases: TGTGCCAGCAGTTACTCACCAGGGGGGATCAATGGCTACACCTTC.